This T cell receptor (beta chain) was sequenced during a study of T-cell reconstitution after alpha-beta-depleted transplantation in children. Trimming left V 5 bases short and J 0 bases short, with 7 bases between. The V gene's germline CDR1 is SGHTA and CDR2 FQGNSA. The CDR3 length is 14 residues. Only a few counts were recorded for this clonotype. The authors prepared the TCRbeta library with unique molecular identifiers. TCRdb fed the PCR reads into MiXCR, producing one record per CDR3 protein. This table has around 600,000 distinct CDR3 sequences, 8% to 11% appearing once. Sequenced here: PBMCs from the stem cell graft donor, sampled from the stem cell graft. The chain uses TRBV7-2 and TRBJ1-4; D possibly corresponds to TRBD1 (5 bases). The clonotype originates from a human donor who donated a stem cell graft to a child with acute myeloid leukemia. The chain's CDR3 is CASSEGPTNEKLFF. Written as DNA, the CDR3 is TGTGCCAGCAGCGAGGGACCAACTAATGAAAAACTGTTTTTT.